These 31 T cell receptor beta chains share one sample of origin, sequenced in a study of CD8 T cells in Susac syndrome. Random-hexamer reverse transcription was applied to about 0.45 to 1 ug RNA. TCRdb independently ran MiXCR on the immunoSEQ multiplex PCR reads; one entry per CDR3 protein. The table has about 180,000 distinct CDR3 sequences, about 94% seen once. The sequencing sample was made of CD4+ T cells from PBMCs. These receptors came from a human donor with multiple sclerosis.

The rearrangement links TRBV20-1 to TRBJ1-1; the D is unclear. The V gene lost 1 base and the J gene lost 2 bases, with 11 bases spanning the gap. The CDR3 contains 14 residues. Germline CDR1 DFQATT, CDR2 SNEGSKA (reference sequence). The CDR3 DNA is TGCAGTGCTAGAGCTTTGACACTCAACACTGAAGCTTTCTTT. Encoded protein: CSARALTLNTEAFF.

This clonotype was observed a single time. The V call is TRBV15, the J call TRBJ2-6; D call uncertain. The V and J ends lost 1 base and 0 bases respectively, with 13 bases between them. This CDR3 region has 18 residues. CDR1 is LNHNV and CDR2 is YYDKDF in the germline V gene (reference sequence). Written as DNA, the CDR3 is TGTGCCACCAGCAGAGGAACGACCCGTCTCTCTGGGGCCAACGTCCTGACTTTC. Translated: CATSRGTTRLSGANVLTF.

In DNA, the CDR3 is TGTGCCTGGAGTTTTATCCCCAGGGAGGCTTTCTTT. It translates to CAWSFIPREAFF. The chain recombines TRBV30 with TRBJ1-1; a possible D gene is TRBD1 (5 bases). Germline V gives CDR1 GTSNPN, CDR2 SVGIG (reference sequence). This CDR3 has 12 residues. V dropped 2 bases and J dropped 11 bases, with 15 bases sitting between them.

The rearrangement joins TRBV6-5 to TRBJ1-2, with TRBD1 as a possible D gene (5 bases). CDR3 length equals 11 residues. The V and J ends lost 5 bases and 5 bases respectively, with 6 bases between them. Germline V lookup: CDR1 MNHEY, CDR2 SVGAGI. The CDR3 loop reads CASSKGYGYTF. CDR3 DNA: TGTGCCAGCAGTAAGGGGTATGGCTACACCTTC.

This clonotype was observed a handful of times. V is TRBV9 and J is TRBJ2-5, with D perhaps given as TRBD1 or TRBD2 (5 bases each). Trimming cost V 0 bases and J 4 bases, with 7 bases left between them. The CDR3 consists of 13 residues. CDR1 is SGDLS, CDR2 YYNGEE, per germline. The CDR3 spells CASSVGGRETQYF. In nucleotides, the CDR3 is TGTGCCAGCAGCGTAGGGGGGAGAGAGACCCAGTACTTC. Full variable domain (missing parts from reference TRBV9 and TRBJ2-5): DSGVTQTPKHLITATGQRVTLRCSPRSGDLSVYWYQQSLDQGLQFLIQYYNGEERAKGNILERFSAQQFPDLHSELNLSSLELGDSALYFCASSVGGRETQYFGPGTRLLVL.

This chain joins TRBV5-6 and TRBJ2-2; D ambiguous. There are 12 residues in the CDR3. Between the trimmed V and J ends, which lost 4 bases and 4 bases, there was a span of 5 bases. Per germline, CDR1 SGHDT and CDR2 YYEEEE. The CDR3 here is CASSIVTGELFF. The CDR3 region has the DNA TGTGCCAGCAGCATAGTCACCGGGGAGCTGTTTTTT.

CDR3 DNA: TGTGCCATCCAAATCACAGATACGCAGTATTTT. It specifies CAIQITDTQYF. The chain combines TRBV10-3 with TRBJ2-3; D uncertain. Germline lookup yields CDR1 ENHRY and CDR2 SYGVKD. Trimming left V 8 bases short and J 2 bases short, with 5 bases between. The CDR3 contains 11 residues.

V is TRBV5-6 and J is TRBJ2-7, with TRBD2 matching over 12 bases. V trimming: 4 bases; J trimming: 6 bases; junction bases outside the gene matches: 8. CDR1 and CDR2 from the germline V gene are SGHDT and YYEEEE. The CDR3 extends over 15 amino acids. Written as DNA, the CDR3 is TGTGCCAGCAGCCCGATGACTAGCGGGGGAGTCGAGCAGTACTTC. It is translated as CASSPMTSGGVEQYF.

The gene calls are TRBV24-1 and TRBJ2-1; D call uncertain. CDR1 and CDR2 (germline): KGHDR, SFDVKD. The CDR3 covers 15 residues. V was shortened by 2 bases and J by 2 bases, with 9 bases between the two germline ends. The CDR3 region has the DNA TGTGCCACCAGTGATTCGCCGGTCGCCTACAATGAGCAGTTCTTC. Its protein product is CATSDSPVAYNEQFF.

This chain joins TRBV6-5 and TRBJ2-1; D is possibly TRBD2 (7 bases). Trimming took 10 bases from V and 6 from J, leaving 19 bases between them. The CDR3 length is 14 residues. CDR1 and CDR2 (germline): MNHEY, SVGAGI. The chain's CDR3 is CAISRGGRGNEQFF. The CDR3 bases are TGTGCCATCTCAAGGGGGGGCAGGGGCAATGAGCAGTTCTTC.

The V gene is TRBV20-1, the J gene TRBJ1-2; 8 bases line up with TRBD1. J lost 8 bases, V lost 6 bases, and 8 bases had no gene match. This CDR3 spans 12 amino acids. The germline V gene encodes CDR1 DFQATT and CDR2 SNEGSKA (reference sequence). The CDR3 DNA reads TGCAGTGCCCGGCGGACAGGGACGGGCTACACCTTC. Its translation: CSARRTGTGYTF.

V usage is TRBV27 and J usage is TRBJ1-2; 12 nucleotides match TRBD1. The germline V gene encodes CDR1 MNHEY and CDR2 SMNVEV (reference sequence). This CDR3 region has 18 residues. V trimming: 5 bases; J trimming: 8 bases; junction bases outside the gene matches: 18. CDR3 DNA: TGTGCCAGCAGTCTCAAGCCGGGACAGGGGGCTTGGGCGTCGGGCTACACCTTC. This sequence encodes CASSLKPGQGAWASGYTF.

The CDR3 coding sequence is TGTGCCAGCAGCGCCGGGACCACTAGCTACACCGGGGAGCTGTTTTTT. This codes for CASSAGTTSYTGELFF. The rearrangement uses TRBV9 and TRBJ2-2, with D possibly TRBD2 on 6 matching bases. Deletions cut 3 bases from V and 3 bases from J, with 15 bases between. Germline CDR1 and CDR2: SGDLS and YYNGEE. The CDR3 extends over 16 amino acids.

The chain uses TRBV7-2 and TRBJ2-7; D ambiguous. V was trimmed by 0 bases and J by 5 bases, leaving 11 bases between them. CDR1 and CDR2 (germline): SGHTA, FQGNSA. The CDR3 has 14 amino acids. As DNA, the CDR3 is TGTGCCAGCAGCTTAGCCTTCGGTAACAACGAGCAGTACTTC. Translated, it gives CASSLAFGNNEQYF. Complete variable domain (other parts from reference TRBV7-2 and TRBJ2-7): GAGVSQSPSNKVTEKGKDVELRCDPISGHTALYWYRQSLGQGLEFLIYFQGNSAPDKSGLPSDRFSAERTGGSVSTLTIQRTQQEDSAVYLCASSLAFGNNEQYFGPGTRLTVT.

The chain combines TRBV5-6 with TRBJ2-2; possible D gene TRBD2, 5 bases. With 10 bases removed from V and 2 bases from J, the gap between germline ends came to 15 bases. The germline CDR1 and CDR2 sequences are SGHDT and YYEEEE. The CDR3 has 14 amino acids. The CDR3 reads CAARRPRNTGELFF. CDR3 DNA sequence: TGTGCCGCGCGGAGGCCCCGCAACACCGGGGAGCTGTTTTTT.

The chain carries TRBV3-1 and TRBJ1-6; 7 nucleotides match TRBD1. V was clipped by 0 bases and J by 8 bases; unmatched bases: 1. Germline values: CDR1 LGHDT, CDR2 YNNKEL (reference sequence). This CDR3 region has 14 residues. The CDR3 loop reads CASSQDQGDSPLHF. The CDR3 DNA is TGTGCCAGCAGCCAAGATCAGGGGGATTCACCCCTCCACTTT. The full variable domain, rest sourced from reference TRBV3-1 and TRBJ1-6, is DTAVSQTPKYLVTQMGNDKSIKCEQNLGHDTMYWYKQDSKKFLKIMFSYNNKELIINETVPNRFSPKSPDKAHLNLHINSLELGDSAVYFCASSQDQGDSPLHFGNGTRLTVT.

The table lists this clonotype with a count of one. The chain employs TRBV12-3 or TRBV12-4 and TRBJ1-5; D uncertain. V lost 4 bases, J lost 11 bases, and 15 bases lay in between. CDR3 length: 13 residues. The CDR3, as DNA: TGTGCCAGCAGTTGGGAGGGTTACTGGGCCCAGCATTTT. It encodes CASSWEGYWAQHF.

V usage is TRBV5-6 and J usage is TRBJ2-7; 7 bases agree with TRBD1. Germline CDR1 reads SGHDT; CDR2 reads YYEEEE. This CDR3 region has 14 residues. Losses at the gene ends were 5 bases for V and 3 bases for J; bases not matched to a gene: 8. CDR3 nucleotides: TGTGCCAGCAGTCGTGGGACAGTAATCTACGAGCAGTACTTC. Translating it yields CASSRGTVIYEQYF.

The chain couples TRBV30 to TRBJ2-1; D is possibly TRBD1 or TRBD2 (5 bases each). Between the trimmed V and J ends, which lost 0 bases and 6 bases, there was a span of 18 bases. The CDR3 length is 16 residues. Germline V gene sequence: CDR1 GTSNPN, CDR2 SVGIG (reference sequence). CDR3: CAWSVRGVGVTNEQFF. Written as DNA, the CDR3 is TGTGCCTGGAGTGTACGAGGGGTCGGGGTCACCAATGAGCAGTTCTTC.

The chain links TRBV11-2 to TRBJ1-1, with a possible D match to TRBD1 (5 bases). V shed 9 bases and J shed 2 bases, with 10 bases lying between them. CDR3 length: 12 amino acids. Germline lookup yields CDR1 SGHAT and CDR2 FQNNGV. CDR3 bases: TGTGCCAGTGCGGGGGGTAACACTGAAGCTTTCTTT. Its protein is CASAGGNTEAFF.

V is TRBV25-1 and J is TRBJ2-7; D is possibly TRBD1 (6 bases). The CDR3 length is 14 residues. From germline, CDR1 is MGHDK and CDR2 SYGVNS. Trimming took 4 bases from V and 3 from J, leaving 13 bases between them. CDR3 loop: CASSAWDKNYEQYF. The CDR3 coding sequence is TGTGCCAGCAGTGCCTGGGACAAGAACTACGAGCAGTACTTC.

The chain combines TRBV2 with TRBJ1-2, with unresolved D. With 6 bases removed from V and 8 bases from J, the gap between germline ends came to 16 bases. Germline assignment: CDR1 SNHLY and CDR2 FYNNEI. The CDR3 consists of 13 residues. The CDR3 DNA reads as TGTGCCAGCAGGCCTACTCCAAGCGGCGGCTACACCTTC. Translating gives CASRPTPSGGYTF.

The V call is TRBV7-9, the J call TRBJ2-4; D is possibly TRBD1 (5 bases). CDR1 is SEHNR and CDR2 is FQNEAQ in the germline V gene (reference sequence). The CDR3 totals 13 residues. V was shortened by 3 bases and J by 6 bases, with 9 bases between the two germline ends. This CDR3 is CASSFGHGNIQYF. The CDR3 DNA follows: TGTGCCAGCAGCTTTGGACACGGAAACATTCAGTACTTC.

The sample holds a few counts of this clonotype. The CDR3 here is CASSFSVYGYTF. The CDR3 region has the DNA TGTGCCAGCAGCTTCTCGGTTTATGGCTACACCTTC. The rearrangement joins TRBV11-3 to TRBJ1-2, with D hard to call. The CDR3 contains 12 residues. Trimming took 3 bases from V and 5 from J, leaving 7 bases between them. Germline assignment: CDR1 SGHNT and CDR2 YENEEA.

The chain has TRBV12-3 or TRBV12-4 and TRBJ2-4; the D gene is possibly TRBD2 (6 bases). The CDR3 has 12 residues. Trimming took off 8 bases at V and 8 bases at J, with 13 bases between the two ends. In DNA, the CDR3 is TGTGCCAGCGCCCCGGGGGAGGACATTCAGTACTTC. It yields the protein CASAPGEDIQYF.

This chain joins TRBV7-2 and TRBJ1-3; D gene uncertain. Germline V gene lookup returns CDR1 SGHTA and CDR2 FQGNSA. The V gene lost 1 base and the J gene lost 8 bases, with 6 bases spanning the gap. The CDR3 consists of 12 residues. CDR3 sequence: CASSLEWYTIYF. The CDR3 nucleotides are TGTGCCAGCAGCTTAGAGTGGTACACCATATATTTT.

V usage is TRBV20-1 and J usage is TRBJ2-1; D is unresolved. Germline CDR1 DFQATT, CDR2 SNEGSKA (reference sequence). Between the trimmed V and J ends, which lost 6 bases and 0 bases, there was a span of 9 bases. The CDR3 loop spans 13 amino acids. In DNA, the CDR3 is TGCAGTGCCGGCGGTAGCTCCTACAATGAGCAGTTCTTC. This encodes CSAGGSSYNEQFF.

The chain uses TRBV20-1 and TRBJ1-5; D not certain. Trimming removed 0 bases at V and 0 bases at J, with 18 bases between. CDR3 length: 18 residues. The V gene's germline CDR1 is DFQATT and CDR2 SNEGSKA (reference sequence). The CDR3 spells CSARDRRIPLPSNQPQHF. The CDR3 bases are TGCAGTGCTAGAGATCGAAGGATCCCCCTTCCTAGCAATCAGCCCCAGCATTTT.

The chain is built from TRBV30 and TRBJ1-1, with a possible D match to TRBD1 (5 bases). Germline CDR1 reads GTSNPN; CDR2 reads SVGIG (reference sequence). V lost 8 bases and J lost 1, with 8 bases in between. This CDR3 has 11 amino acids. The CDR3 here is CAGAKNTEAFF. CDR3 DNA: TGTGCCGGGGCTAAGAACACTGAAGCTTTCTTT.

The rearrangement links TRBV30 to TRBJ1-2; D not resolved. The germline V gene has CDR1 GTSNPN and CDR2 SVGIG (reference sequence). V lost 5 bases and J lost 8, with 15 bases in between. CDR3 length equals 12 residues. The CDR3: CAWYPGPEGYTF. CDR3 DNA: TGTGCCTGGTACCCCGGACCCGAGGGCTACACCTTC.

The gene calls are TRBV30 and TRBJ1-2, with D hard to call. Germline CDR1 and CDR2: GTSNPN and SVGIG (reference sequence). The CDR3 has 11 residues. V was shortened by 4 bases and J by 4 bases, with 7 bases between the two germline ends. The DNA of the CDR3 is TGTGCCTGGACATCAGGCTATGGCTACACCTTC. Its translation is CAWTSGYGYTF.